These 5 T cell receptor beta chains came from one sample sequenced in a study of blood T cell repertoires in COVID-19. Produced via immunoSEQ multiplex PCR; TCRdb's table is partial and in-frame only. The sample shows under 250,000 clones, 82% of them seen only once. The sample consisted of peripheral blood. The receptor set was obtained from an older woman with acute or convalescent COVID-19.

The V call is TRBV3-1 (or the pseudogene TRBV3-2), the J call TRBJ1-2; D ambiguous. V dropped 1 base and J dropped 3 bases, with 3 bases sitting between them. The CDR3 covers 12 residues. Germline assignment: CDR1 LGHDT and CDR2 YNNKEL (reference sequence). The CDR3 loop reads CASSQVDYGYTF. Written as DNA, the CDR3 is TGTGCCAGCAGCCAAGTCGACTATGGCTACACCTTC.

This clone was found a few times. The chain joins TRBV5-5 to TRBJ1-2, with a weak D call TRBD1 (6 bases). In germline, CDR1 is SGHKS, CDR2 YYEKEE (reference sequence). The CDR3 runs to 15 residues. Between the trimmed V and J ends, which lost 4 bases and 4 bases, there was a span of 17 bases. This chain's CDR3 is CASSPGGPPGYGYTF. CDR3 bases: TGTGCCAGCAGCCCGGGGGGGCCCCCCGGCTATGGCTACACCTTC.

V is TRBV6-5 and J is TRBJ1-2; D not certain. Germline loops: CDR1 MNHEY, CDR2 SVGAGI. V shed 0 bases and J shed 2 bases, with 10 bases lying between them. The CDR3 is 15 amino acids. CDR3 protein: CASSYSGRSNYGYTF. The CDR3 DNA is TGTGCCAGCAGTTACTCGGGCAGGTCAAACTATGGCTACACCTTC.

The chain employs TRBV3-1 (or the pseudogene TRBV3-2) and TRBJ1-1, with TRBD1 matching over 8 bases. V dropped 4 bases and J dropped 3; count of bases not matched to a gene: 7. Germline V gene data show CDR1 as LGHDT and CDR2 as YNNKEL (reference sequence). The CDR3 spans 15 residues. DNA for the CDR3: TGTGCCAGCAGCCTACCAGGGGGCCCTTACACTGAAGCTTTCTTT. Translated, it gives CASSLPGGPYTEAFF.

The V gene is TRBV4-3, the J gene TRBJ2-1; 8 nucleotides line up with TRBD2. The CDR3 runs 16 residues. Looked up from germline, CDR1 is LGHNA and CDR2 is YSLEER. The J segment lost 2 bases and the V segment lost 1 base, leaving 4 bases of the junction unmatched. CDR3 nucleotide sequence: TGCGCCAGCAGCCAAGGAGCGGGGGTCACCTACAATGAGCAGTTCTTC. Translating it yields CASSQGAGVTYNEQFF.